These T cell receptor beta chains were read from a single sample in a study of blood T cell repertoires in COVID-19. Libraries were prepared by immunoSEQ multiplex PCR; TCRdb keeps only in-frame clonotypes and omits some of them. The sample yields 170,000 or so clones, 80% to 90% seen once. Sequenced: peripheral blood. The source of these receptors is a man younger than 30 who had recovered from COVID-19. Each CDR3 is given with its conserved first and last residue. The D gene is left open where the match is weak. Size values are once, few and many counts, or a class for expanded clones, and some rows have none.

d_call,clone_size,j_call,v_call,cdr3_aa,cdr3_nt
-,-,TRBJ2-2,TRBV9,CASSVGGGGFGTGELFF,TGTGCCAGCAGCGTCGGGGGCGGGGGTTTTGGCACCGGGGAGCTGTTTTTT
-,-,TRBJ1-2,TRBV7-9,CASSLGVSGLHGYTF,TGTGCCAGCAGCTTAGGGGTATCAGGGCTCCATGGCTACACCTTC
TRBD1,-,TRBJ1-4,TRBV7-6,CASSPEPGQPGREKLFF,TGTGCCAGCAGCCCCGAACCGGGACAGCCTGGAAGGGAAAAACTGTTTTTT
-,-,TRBJ1-3,TRBV11-2,CASSSTTGGNTIYF,TGTGCCAGCAGTTCTACTACGGGAGGAAACACCATATATTTT
-,-,TRBJ2-7,TRBV6-5,CASSYDRNYEQYF,TGTGCCAGCAGTTACGACAGAAACTACGAGCAGTACTTC
TRBD1,few,TRBJ1-6,TRBV20-1,CSASSGTGSSPLHF,TGCAGTGCTAGTTCCGGGACAGGGAGTTCACCCCTCCACTTT
TRBD1,-,TRBJ2-7,TRBV18,CASSPLGQDDYEQYF,TGTGCCAGCTCGCCACTGGGACAGGACGACTACGAGCAGTACTTC
TRBD2,-,TRBJ2-3,TRBV2,CAIQGLAELSTDTQYF,TGTGCGATCCAGGGACTAGCGGAACTCAGCACAGATACGCAGTATTTT
-,-,TRBJ2-7,TRBV6-2/TRBV6-3,CASSRRDTGSLSSYEQYF,TGTGCCAGCAGCCGACGTGATACAGGTTCTCTCAGCTCCTACGAGCAGTACTTC
-,-,TRBJ2-1,TRBV4-2,CASSQDRGTSGGNEQFF,TGTGCCAGCAGCCAAGATCGTGGAACCTCCGGGGGCAATGAGCAGTTCTTC
TRBD1,-,TRBJ1-5,TRBV4-1,CASSHDPPDRERNQPQHF,TGCGCCAGCAGCCACGACCCACCCGACAGGGAGCGCAATCAGCCCCAGCATTTT
TRBD1,-,TRBJ1-5,TRBV28,CASSPRRTGDMPQHF,TGTGCCAGCAGTCCCCGCCGGACAGGGGATATGCCCCAGCATTTT
-,-,TRBJ2-7,TRBV29-1,CSVEEGGAYEQYF,TGCAGCGTTGAGGAGGGAGGAGCCTACGAGCAGTACTTC
TRBD2,-,TRBJ2-5,TRBV30,CAWKSGSAGGPWETQYF,TGTGCCTGGAAATCTGGTAGCGCGGGAGGGCCGTGGGAGACCCAGTACTTC
TRBD2,-,TRBJ2-7,TRBV5-1,CASRGGASGSYEQYF,TGCGCCAGCAGGGGTGGGGCTAGCGGATCCTACGAGCAGTACTTC
TRBD1,once,TRBJ1-2,TRBV5-6,CASSGDRGSGYTF,TGTGCCAGCAGCGGAGACAGGGGGAGCGGCTACACCTTC
TRBD1,-,TRBJ1-5,TRBV6-1,CASSDRDSRVNQPQHF,TGTGCCAGCAGTGACCGGGACAGCCGGGTAAATCAGCCCCAGCATTTT
TRBD1,-,TRBJ2-3,TRBV6-2/TRBV6-3,CASTPVQGAISDTQYF,TGTGCCAGCACCCCCGTGCAGGGGGCCATATCAGATACGCAGTATTTT
-,-,TRBJ1-5,TRBV4-3,CASSQERGQPQHF,TGCGCCAGCAGCCAAGAAAGGGGACAGCCCCAGCATTTT